The clone carrying this T cell receptor beta chain was seen many times. This specimen comes from a study of T cells in Graves' hyperthyroidism and ophthalmopathy. There are 16 residues in the CDR3. V was cut by 0 bases and J by 1 base, with 12 bases left in between. Per germline, CDR1 MNHEY and CDR2 SVGEGT. TCR beta CDR3 regions were amplified from RNA transcripts. The HTBI primer set drove a first-round RT-PCR of the TCR CDR3. TCRdb re-called the multiplex PCR reads with MiXCR, one entry per CDR3 protein. The sample consists of 300,000 to 450,000 distinct CDR3 sequences, less than 20% of them appearing once.

V and J are TRBV6-2 or TRBV6-3 and TRBJ2-5; D is possibly TRBD1 (6 bases). What was sequenced was blood. This clonotype originated in a woman aged 18-29 years with Graves' hyperthyroidism that later progressed to Graves' ophthalmopathy. The CDR3 nucleotides are TGTGCCAGCAGTTACTCCTGGACAGCCCGCCAAGAGACCCAGTACTTC. Protein product: CASSYSWTARQETQYF.